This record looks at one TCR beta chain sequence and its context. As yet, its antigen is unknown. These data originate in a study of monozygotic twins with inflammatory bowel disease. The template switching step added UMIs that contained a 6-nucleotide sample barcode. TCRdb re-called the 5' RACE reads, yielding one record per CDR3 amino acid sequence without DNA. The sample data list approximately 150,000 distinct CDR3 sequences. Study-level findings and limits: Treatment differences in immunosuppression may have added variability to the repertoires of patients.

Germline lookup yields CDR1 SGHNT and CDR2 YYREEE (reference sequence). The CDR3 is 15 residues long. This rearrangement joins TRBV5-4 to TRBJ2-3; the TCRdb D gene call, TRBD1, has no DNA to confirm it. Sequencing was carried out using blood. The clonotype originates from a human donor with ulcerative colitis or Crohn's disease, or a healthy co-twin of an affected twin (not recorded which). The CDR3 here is CASSLGQGMADTQYF.